The 20 T cell receptor beta chains listed next were all sequenced from one sample in a study of Ad26.COV2.S vaccination and SARS-CoV-2 variants. Stated treatment: roughly 19 received Ad26.COV2.S at low or high dose, single or two shots; 5 received placebo; per-sample allocation not given. Specimens were obtained on day 63 following the first vaccine or placebo injection. Measured with immunoSEQ multiplex PCR; TCRdb has only the in-frame clones, and not every one. The table shows 300,000 to 350,000 clones, with 86% occurring only once. Sample: peripheral blood, taken in a trial of Ad26.COV2.S vaccine versus placebo. These receptor sequences come from a person between 18 and 60 years old who received the Ad26.COV2.S COVID-19 vaccine or a placebo.

The chain is built from TRBV4-3 and TRBJ1-5; 9 positions match TRBD1. The CDR3 contains 16 residues. Germline CDR1 reads LGHNA; CDR2 reads YSLEER. The junction had 5 bases not matched to a gene; V was cut back by 1 base and J by 4 bases. CDR3 nucleotide sequence: TGCGCCAGCAGCCAAGGGGCGGGACAGGGTAATCAGCCCCAGCATTTT. This encodes CASSQGAGQGNQPQHF.

The J gene is TRBJ1-4, the V gene TRBV5-4; D unresolved. V was clipped by 7 bases and J by 0 bases, with 7 bases between them. Per germline, CDR1 SGHNT and CDR2 YYREEE (reference sequence). The CDR3 extends over 13 amino acids. The DNA of the CDR3 is TGTGCCAGCCTGACTTCAACTAATGAAAAACTGTTTTTT. It translates to CASLTSTNEKLFF.

V gene TRBV3-1 (or the pseudogene TRBV3-2) combines with J gene TRBJ2-7; 10 nucleotides line up with TRBD1. The CDR3 length is 14 residues. Germline values: CDR1 LGHDT, CDR2 YNNKEL (reference sequence). With V trimmed by 4 bases and J by 5 bases, 5 bases remained unmatched. CDR3: CASSPGTGDDEQYF. The CDR3 DNA is TGTGCCAGCAGCCCTGGGACAGGGGATGACGAGCAGTACTTC.

This chain links TRBV3-1 (or the pseudogene TRBV3-2) with TRBJ2-7; D unclear. This CDR3 has 12 residues. The germline CDR1 and CDR2 sequences are LGHDT and YNNKEL (reference sequence). V was clipped by 0 bases and J by 6 bases, with 6 bases between them. The CDR3 DNA reads as TGTGCCAGCAGCCAAGACGATCGCGAGCAGTACTTC. Amino acid sequence: CASSQDDREQYF.

The genes are TRBV12-5 and TRBJ1-2; 7 nucleotides align to TRBD1. This CDR3 spans 13 amino acids. Germline values: CDR1 LGHNT, CDR2 FRNRAP. J was trimmed by 8 bases and V by 1 base; bases with no gene match: 4. CDR3 protein: CASGLGTGRGYTF. The CDR3 region has the DNA TGTGCTAGTGGTTTGGGGACAGGTCGGGGCTACACCTTC.

The rearrangement joins TRBV10-3 to TRBJ2-3, with unresolved D. Germline CDR1 and CDR2: ENHRY and SYGVKD. V dropped 8 bases and J dropped 1 base, with 19 bases sitting between them. This CDR3 is 16 amino acids long. CDR3 in DNA: TGTGCCATCCGACCCGGGTTTGGCAACGGCACAGATACGCAGTATTTT. Residues: CAIRPGFGNGTDTQYF.

The rearrangement links TRBV7-2 to TRBJ1-4, with 7 bases that match TRBD1. The germline V gene has CDR1 SGHTA and CDR2 FQGNSA. The CDR3 loop spans 15 amino acids. V lost 5 bases and J lost 7; bases outside the gene matches: 10. The CDR3: CASSATGARGEKLFF. The CDR3 DNA reads TGTGCCAGCAGCGCCACAGGGGCTAGGGGTGAAAAACTGTTTTTT. Drawing the rest from reference TRBV7-2 and TRBJ1-4, the complete variable domain is GAGVSQSPSNKVTEKGKDVELRCDPISGHTALYWYRQSLGQGLEFLIYFQGNSAPDKSGLPSDRFSAERTGGSVSTLTIQRTQQEDSAVYLCASSATGARGEKLFFGSGTQLSVL.

This clone appeared once. V is TRBV11-2 and J is TRBJ1-5; no reliable D call. Germline V gives CDR1 SGHAT, CDR2 FQNNGV. The CDR3 totals 12 residues. V gave up 1 base and J gave up 6 bases, with 4 bases separating them. CDR3 nucleotide sequence: TGTGCCAGCAGCTTAGGGGGTCAGCCCCAGCATTTT. Protein sequence: CASSLGGQPQHF.

This clone was picked up a small number of times. This chain uses TRBV7-9 with TRBJ1-2, with no clear D. V was trimmed by 1 base and J by 6 bases, leaving 9 bases between them. The germline V gene encodes CDR1 SEHNR and CDR2 FQNEAQ (reference sequence). This CDR3 region has 13 residues. CDR3 coding DNA: TGTGCCAGCAGCTTAGGGTCTGTGAATGGCTACACCTTC. It specifies CASSLGSVNGYTF.

The chain employs TRBV7-9 and TRBJ1-1; D unclear. The CDR3 length is 15 residues. Trimming shortened V by 2 bases and J by 3 bases, and 13 bases separated the two germline ends. CDR1 is SEHNR and CDR2 is FQNEAQ in the germline V gene (reference sequence). The CDR3 nucleotides read TGTGCCAGCAGCTTATTCCCCCCGGAGGACACTGAAGCTTTCTTT. As protein: CASSLFPPEDTEAFF.

The chain couples TRBV15 to TRBJ1-6, with D perhaps TRBD1 (6 bases). The CDR3 totals 13 residues. Germline V gene lookup returns CDR1 LNHNV and CDR2 YYDKDF (reference sequence). V lost 0 bases to trimming and J lost 11 bases, with 8 bases between them. CDR3 residues: CATSRDEGAPLHF. CDR3 nucleotide sequence: TGTGCCACCAGCAGAGATGAGGGGGCACCCCTCCACTTT.

This sequence joins TRBV11-2 and TRBJ1-4; unclear D gene. This CDR3 spans 16 amino acids. The germline V and J ends were trimmed by 1 base and 8 bases, with 17 bases remaining between them. Per germline, CDR1 SGHAT and CDR2 FQNNGV. The CDR3: CASSLASGSAGEKLFF. The DNA of the CDR3 is TGTGCCAGCAGCTTAGCCTCCGGGAGCGCGGGGGAAAAACTGTTTTTT.

This clone turned up a few times. The rearrangement links TRBV4-1 to TRBJ2-1; a possible D gene is TRBD2 (5 bases). There are 16 residues in the CDR3. V lost 0 bases and J 2 bases, leaving 11 bases between the germline ends. Germline CDR1 MGHRA, CDR2 YSYEKL. The CDR3 sequence is CASSQDSTGTYNEQFF. DNA of the CDR3: TGCGCCAGCAGCCAAGATTCAACCGGGACCTACAATGAGCAGTTCTTC.

This chain joins TRBV7-2 and TRBJ2-6, with unresolved D. CDR1 is SGHTA, CDR2 FQGNSA, per germline. Trimming removed 0 bases from V and 0 bases from J, with 12 bases in between. This CDR3 region has 18 residues. The CDR3 DNA reads as TGTGCCAGCAGCTTAGCGCGTGGCTATAGCTCTGGGGCCAACGTCCTGACTTTC. Translation gives CASSLARGYSSGANVLTF.

The chain recombines TRBV28 with TRBJ2-5, with D unresolved. The V end lost 4 bases, the J end lost 1 base, and 7 bases lay between the germline ends. Looked up from germline, CDR1 is MDHEN and CDR2 is SYDVKM. This CDR3 spans 13 amino acids. This CDR3 reads CASSWQAQETQYF. For the CDR3, the DNA is TGTGCCAGCAGTTGGCAGGCCCAAGAGACCCAGTACTTC.

This clone was picked up one time. V and J are TRBV6-4 and TRBJ2-7; TRBD1 agrees at 12 bases. CDR3 size: 13 residues. V lost 10 bases and J lost 3; bases outside the gene matches: 4. Germline values: CDR1 MRHNA, CDR2 SNTAGT. CDR3 sequence reads: CATGDRGLYEQYF. The CDR3 region has the DNA TGTGCCACCGGGGACAGGGGGCTCTACGAGCAGTACTTC.

The V and J genes are TRBV5-5 and TRBJ1-2, with D unresolved. Germline assignment: CDR1 SGHKS and CDR2 YYEKEE (reference sequence). The CDR3 length is 14 residues. V shed 0 bases and J shed 5 bases, with 11 bases lying between them. CDR3 bases: TGTGCCAGCAGCTTGGGTAGTGTATGGTATGGCTACACCTTC. It translates to CASSLGSVWYGYTF.

Concerning this clone itself: Other DNA sequences in the same sample also yield this CDR3. The chain combines TRBV4-3 with TRBJ2-2; 10 nucleotides align to TRBD2. Germline loops: CDR1 LGHNA, CDR2 YSLEER. The CDR3 has 16 residues. V lost 3 bases to trimming and J lost 0 bases; unmatched junction nucleotides: 1. The CDR3 coding sequence is TGCGCCAGCAGCCAGGGACTAGCGCCGAACACCGGGGAGCTGTTTTTT. Translated, it gives CASSQGLAPNTGELFF.

This clone appeared many times. The chain has TRBV27 and TRBJ1-5; 7 nucleotides agree with TRBD1. Germline loops: CDR1 MNHEY, CDR2 SMNVEV (reference sequence). The CDR3 runs to 16 residues. V shed 8 bases and J 5 bases; nucleotides not matched to a gene: 15. The CDR3 DNA reads TGTGCCAGCGGACCTAGGACAGGTCAGGGTGATCAGCCCCAGCATTTT. It codes for CASGPRTGQGDQPQHF.

Only a few counts were recorded for this clone. The V gene is TRBV28, the J gene TRBJ2-7; D is ambiguous. The CDR3 sequence is 12 residues long. Germline V gives CDR1 MDHEN, CDR2 SYDVKM. The V end was cut by 5 bases, the J end by 3 bases, with 8 bases between. The CDR3 coding sequence is TGTGCCAGCAGTGTGGGGTTCTACGAGCAGTACTTC. Encoded protein: CASSVGFYEQYF.